Each of the 27 T cell receptor beta chains below was sequenced from the same sample in a study of CD8 T cells in ankylosing spondylitis. Findings of the study overall: Ankylosing spondylitis blood appeared to be characterized by a TCR beta motif of 7 to 9 highly homologous variants.

These receptors are not linked to any known antigen. MiXCR, run by TCRdb on the 5' RACE reads, gives a single entry per CDR3 protein. The data contain about 500,000 distinct CDR3 sequences, roughly 5.3% of them singletons. The sequenced sample consisted of blood, either unsorted or a sorted T cell fraction (not recorded which). The receptor set was obtained from a male donor with ankylosing spondylitis.

This clonotype was counted at least ten times. This rearrangement joins TRBV24-1 to TRBJ1-2, with D tentatively TRBD1 (6 bases). Trimming left V 4 bases short and J 4 bases short, with 12 bases between. The CDR3 has 14 amino acids. Germline V gives CDR1 KGHDR, CDR2 SFDVKD. In nucleotides, the CDR3 is TGTGCCACCAGTGACTATACAGGGAGCTATGGCTACACCTTC. This sequence encodes CATSDYTGSYGYTF.

In this sample, this clonotype turned up many times. The V call is TRBV20-1, the J call TRBJ2-5; perhaps TRBD1 as D (5 bases). Germline loops: CDR1 DFQATT, CDR2 SNEGSKA (reference sequence). There are 13 residues in the CDR3. The V end lost 6 bases, the J end lost 5 bases, and 16 bases lay between the germline ends. CDR3: CSAEPRVIETQYF. CDR3 nucleotide sequence: TGCAGTGCCGAGCCCAGGGTAATCGAGACCCAGTACTTC.

This clonotype occurred many times. This chain joins TRBV6-2 or TRBV6-3 and TRBJ1-2; D remains unclear. The V gene lost 2 bases and the J gene lost 7 bases, with 8 bases spanning the gap. CDR1 is MNHEY and CDR2 is SVGEGT in the germline V gene. This CDR3 has 12 amino acids. The CDR3 DNA reads TGTGCCAGCAGTTACCACCGAGGTGGCTACACCTTC. As protein: CASSYHRGGYTF.

This clonotype has a count of ten or more. Here the CDR3 reads CSAGDSNQPQHF. The CDR3 coding sequence is TGCAGCGCGGGAGATAGCAATCAGCCCCAGCATTTT. The chain combines TRBV29-1 with TRBJ1-5; unclear D gene. Trimming shortened V by 7 bases and J by 0 bases, and 7 bases separated the two germline ends. This CDR3 comprises 12 residues. The germline CDR1 and CDR2 sequences are SQVTM and ANQGSEA.

The sample holds many counts of this clonotype. The chain is built from TRBV5-6 and TRBJ1-1; D may be TRBD1 (5 bases). CDR3 size: 16 residues. Trimming removed 0 bases from V and 3 bases from J, with 15 bases in between. Germline V gene sequence: CDR1 SGHDT, CDR2 YYEEEE. The DNA of the CDR3 is TGTGCCAGCAGCTTGGAGGGGTTATGGGGGGACACTGAAGCTTTCTTT. Translating gives CASSLEGLWGDTEAFF.

The chain couples TRBV12-3 or TRBV12-4 to TRBJ2-1; 12 nucleotides line up with TRBD2. The ends lost 1 base at V and 3 bases at J; junction bases unmatched: 7. The CDR3 is made up of 18 amino acids. The CDR3 bases are TGTGCCAGCAGTTTAGGGACTAGCGGGATGCGGCTCTACAATGAGCAGTTCTTC. Its translation is CASSLGTSGMRLYNEQFF.

In this sample, this clonotype turned up many times. The rearrangement links TRBV11-2 to TRBJ2-2; TRBD1 matches 9 bases. The germline CDR1 and CDR2 sequences are SGHAT and FQNNGV. V lost 0 bases, J lost 4 bases, and 9 bases stayed unmatched. The length of the CDR3 is 18 residues. The CDR3 sequence is CASSLDLRTGEGTGELFF. The CDR3 bases are TGTGCCAGCAGCTTAGACCTGAGGACAGGGGAAGGCACCGGGGAGCTGTTTTTT.

At least ten counts were recorded for this clonotype. V is TRBV15 and J is TRBJ2-1; possible D gene TRBD2, 6 bases. Per germline, CDR1 LNHNV and CDR2 YYDKDF (reference sequence). The germline V and J ends were trimmed by 7 bases and 2 bases, with 18 bases remaining between them. CDR3 size: 16 residues. CDR3 protein: CATTPLMGTPYNEQFF. As DNA, the CDR3 is TGTGCCACCACCCCCCTTATGGGGACTCCCTACAATGAGCAGTTCTTC.

For this clonotype: A much larger clone sits a single nucleotide away, making a read error possible. The CDR3 does not close with the conserved phenylalanine or tryptophan, likely indicating a read error. This sequence joins TRBV5-8 and TRBJ1-5, with 8 bases fitting TRBD1. In germline, CDR1 is SGHTS, CDR2 YDEGEE. The CDR3 runs 15 residues. V lost 4 bases, J lost 5 bases, and 8 bases stayed unmatched. Here the CDR3 reads CASSIGQGYYQPQHL. CDR3 coding DNA: TGTGCCAGCAGCATTGGACAGGGCTACTATCAGCCCCAGCATTTA.

This sequence joins TRBV4-2 and TRBJ2-7; weak D call: TRBD1 (6 bases). V lost 4 bases and J 3 bases, leaving 22 bases between the germline ends. Germline lookup yields CDR1 LGHNA and CDR2 YNFKEQ. The CDR3 sequence is 17 residues long. CDR3 sequence reads: CASSRPGQIYSFYEQYF. Written as DNA, the CDR3 is TGTGCCAGCAGCCGGCCCGGACAGATTTACTCTTTCTACGAGCAGTACTTC.

This clonotype was observed a handful of times. The chain employs TRBV5-6 and TRBJ2-4, with D perhaps matching TRBD2 (6 bases). Germline lookup yields CDR1 SGHDT and CDR2 YYEEEE. V shed 2 bases and J shed 7 bases, with 10 bases lying between them. CDR3 size: 13 residues. The CDR3 DNA follows: TGTGCCAGCAGCTTTGGGACTTACAACATTCAGTACTTC. Amino acids: CASSFGTYNIQYF.

The sample holds many counts of this clonotype. V and J are TRBV5-6 and TRBJ1-1; unclear D gene. V was clipped by 2 bases and J by 0 bases, with 17 bases between them. This CDR3 region has 17 residues. Germline V gene sequence: CDR1 SGHDT, CDR2 YYEEEE. The DNA of the CDR3 is TGTGCCAGCAGCTTCGGGTTTTCTCCCCTGATGAACACTGAAGCTTTCTTT. It is translated as CASSFGFSPLMNTEAFF. The full variable domain, with the rest looked up from reference TRBV5-6 and TRBJ1-1, is DAGVTQSPTHLIKTRGQQVTLRCSPKSGHDTVSWYQQALGQGPQFIFQYYEEEERQRGNFPDRFSGHQFPNYSSELNVNALLLGDSALYLCASSFGFSPLMNTEAFFGQGTRLTVV.

The table lists this clonotype with many counts. The chain couples TRBV29-1 to TRBJ2-3, with D maybe TRBD2 (6 bases). This CDR3 is built from 14 residues. Germline assignment: CDR1 SQVTM and CDR2 ANQGSEA. V was trimmed by 0 bases and J by 6 bases, leaving 13 bases between them. The CDR3 DNA follows: TGCAGCGTTGAAGACCCCTCCCGGGGGGATACGCAGTATTTT. This encodes CSVEDPSRGDTQYF.

Worth noting for this clonotype: This may come from a read error, since a much larger clone is one base off. CDR3 sequence: CASSLFSSSYNEQFF. Here the CDR3 DNA reads TGTGCCAGCAGTTTATTCTCCAGCTCCTACAATGAGCAGTTCTTC. The chain employs TRBV28 and TRBJ2-1; D not certain. Trimming left V 1 base short and J 0 bases short, with 7 bases between. Germline V gene data show CDR1 as MDHEN and CDR2 as SYDVKM. CDR3 length equals 15 residues.

This clonotype was seen repeatedly, ten times or more. This chain joins TRBV29-1 and TRBJ1-5, with 7 bases identical to TRBD1. Germline values: CDR1 SQVTM, CDR2 ANQGSEA. V lost 4 bases to trimming and J lost 3 bases; unmatched junction nucleotides: 3. The CDR3 is 13 residues long. The CDR3 DNA is TGCAGCGTTGGGGGGACAGACAATCAGCCCCAGCATTTT. This sequence encodes CSVGGTDNQPQHF.

The sample holds many counts of this clonotype. The rearrangement links TRBV6-2 or TRBV6-3 to TRBJ2-5; possible D gene TRBD2, 6 bases. In germline, CDR1 is MNHEY, CDR2 SVGEGT. Trimming took off 0 bases at V and 4 bases at J, with 9 bases between the two ends. The CDR3 is 14 amino acids. Here the CDR3 DNA reads TGTGCCAGCAGTTACTCGACAGCGGGAGAGACCCAGTACTTC. This gives the protein CASSYSTAGETQYF.

At least ten counts were recorded for this clonotype. The chain combines TRBV25-1 with TRBJ2-4; D is tentatively TRBD1 or TRBD2 (5 bases each). The CDR3 is made up of 10 amino acids. Germline CDR1 is MGHDK and CDR2 is SYGVNS. The V gene lost 8 bases and the J gene lost 6 bases, with 5 bases spanning the gap. Written as DNA, the CDR3 is TGTGCCAGCGGGGGAAACATTCAGTACTTC. It codes for CASGGNIQYF. Full variable domain (rest looked up from reference TRBV25-1 and TRBJ2-4): EADIYQTPRYLVIGTGKKITLECSQTMGHDKMYWYQQDPGMELHLIHYSYGVNSTEKGDLSSESTVSRIRTEHFPLTLESARPSHTSQYLCASGGNIQYFGAGTRLSVL.

This clonotype was detected many times. The rearrangement links TRBV5-1 to TRBJ2-3, with 10 bases aligning to TRBD2. There are 16 residues in the CDR3. Per germline, CDR1 SGHRS and CDR2 YFSETQ. Trimming at V came to 4 bases and at J to 5 bases, leaving 10 bases not matched to a gene. CDR3 coding DNA: TGCGCCAGCAGCCCCATAGCGGGAGGCGCGGTAGATACGCAGTATTTT. This translates into CASSPIAGGAVDTQYF.

This clonotype has at least ten counts. V and J are TRBV18 and TRBJ1-1, with D tentatively TRBD1 (6 bases). The germline V and J ends were trimmed by 2 bases and 8 bases, with 12 bases remaining between them. This CDR3 has 13 amino acids. Looked up from germline, CDR1 is KGHSH and CDR2 is LQKENI. Here the CDR3 reads CASSPKTQGEAFF. The CDR3 DNA reads TGTGCCAGCTCACCAAAAACCCAGGGGGAAGCTTTCTTT. Together with reference TRBV18 and TRBJ1-1, the CDR3 gives the full variable domain: NAGVMQNPRHLVRRRGQEARLRCSPMKGHSHVYWYRQLPEEGLKFMVYLQKENIIDESGMPKERFSAEFPKEGPSILRIQQVVRGDSAAYFCASSPKTQGEAFFGQGTRLTVV.

At least ten counts were recorded for this clonotype. This chain uses TRBV7-2 with TRBJ2-4; D not certain. This CDR3 is 14 amino acids long. Trimming cost V 1 base and J 4 bases, with 8 bases left between them. Germline loops: CDR1 SGHTA, CDR2 FQGNSA. The CDR3 nucleotides are TGTGCCAGCAGCTTAGAGGGTTGGAAAAACATTCAGTACTTC. Its protein product is CASSLEGWKNIQYF.

In its sample, this clonotype was seen a few times. The chain combines TRBV7-9 with TRBJ2-5, with D hard to call. The CDR3 contains 12 residues. Trimming took off 5 bases at V and 5 bases at J, with 9 bases between the two ends. Germline V gives CDR1 SEHNR, CDR2 FQNEAQ (reference sequence). The CDR3 reads CASSAGRETQYF. Here the CDR3 DNA reads TGTGCCAGCAGCGCCGGCAGGGAGACCCAGTACTTC.

This clonotype was counted at least ten times. The chain combines TRBV6-1 with TRBJ1-4; 10 bases align to TRBD1. The CDR3 consists of 15 residues. The junction had 9 bases not matched to a gene; V was cut back by 6 bases and J by 8 bases. The germline gives CDR1 MNHNS, CDR2 SASEGT. For the CDR3, the DNA is TGTGCCAGCAGAAGACCGGGACAGGGGAGGGAAAAACTGTTTTTT. Residues: CASRRPGQGREKLFF.

Many counts were recorded for this clonotype. The V and J genes are TRBV6-1 and TRBJ1-6; 7 positions match TRBD1. J lost 9 bases, V lost 1 base, and 15 bases had no gene match. The CDR3 contains 18 residues. From germline, CDR1 is MNHNS and CDR2 SASEGT. The CDR3 DNA reads as TGTGCCAGCAGTGAAGACACACTACGGGACAGAGGGAGTTCACCCCTCCACTTT. This translates into CASSEDTLRDRGSSPLHF.

In this sample, this clonotype turned up many times. The V and J genes are TRBV15 and TRBJ1-3, with no clear D. Between the trimmed V and J ends, which lost 6 bases and 7 bases, there was a span of 13 bases. The CDR3 consists of 13 residues. Germline lookup yields CDR1 LNHNV and CDR2 YYDKDF (reference sequence). The CDR3 sequence is CATSRTNGNTIYF. The CDR3 DNA reads TGTGCCACCAGTAGGACGAACGGTAACACCATATATTTT.

This clonotype was seen at least ten times. The chain joins TRBV12-3 or TRBV12-4 to TRBJ2-5; D is tentatively TRBD1 or TRBD2 (5 bases each). The CDR3 is made up of 15 amino acids. Trimming took 1 base from V and 5 from J, leaving 14 bases between them. The CDR3 reads CASSLVRLAGETQYF. CDR3 sequence (DNA): TGTGCCAGCAGTTTAGTGCGGCTAGCAGGGGAGACCCAGTACTTC.

This clonotype was seen ten or more times. The rearrangement links TRBV7-2 to TRBJ2-5, with D possibly TRBD1 on 5 matching bases. Trimming removed 5 bases at V and 5 bases at J, with 12 bases between. The CDR3 extends over 13 amino acids. Per germline, CDR1 SGHTA and CDR2 FQGNSA. The CDR3 DNA follows: TGTGCCAGCAGCATGGGGCCTATGGAGACCCAGTACTTC. Translated: CASSMGPMETQYF. Full variable domain (remainder filled in from reference TRBV7-2 and TRBJ2-5): GAGVSQSPSNKVTEKGKDVELRCDPISGHTALYWYRQSLGQGLEFLIYFQGNSAPDKSGLPSDRFSAERTGGSVSTLTIQRTQQEDSAVYLCASSMGPMETQYFGPGTRLLVL.

The gene calls are TRBV6-1 and TRBJ1-1; TRBD1 might be the D (6 bases). V was cut by 7 bases and J by 0 bases, with 18 bases left in between. The germline V gene has CDR1 MNHNS and CDR2 SASEGT. The CDR3 covers 16 residues. The CDR3 is CASTGEAGGMNTEAFF. The CDR3 DNA is TGTGCCAGCACGGGGGAAGCTGGGGGCATGAACACTGAAGCTTTCTTT.